A single sample is the source of the 23 T cell receptor beta chains below, sequenced in a study of T-cell reconstitution after alpha-beta-depleted transplantation in children. Unique molecular identifiers were used in preparing the TCRbeta library. TCRdb called the PCR reads again in MiXCR, with one record for every CDR3 protein. The profile shows roughly 200,000 distinct CDR3 sequences, about a tenth of them singletons. This sample comprised PBMCs, obtained before TCRalphabeta/CD19-depleted stem cell transplant. The receptors were sampled from a child less than two years old with acute myeloid leukemia, due to receive a stem cell transplant.

This clonotype occurred many times. The chain couples TRBV10-3 to TRBJ2-7; 7 nucleotides line up with TRBD2. CDR3 length: 16 residues. Germline-derived CDR1 and CDR2 are ENHRY and SYGVKD. V was pared by 4 bases and J by 1 base, with 10 bases of the junction left unmatched. The CDR3, as DNA: TGTGCCATCAGTGGATCCTCGGGACTAAAATCCTACGAGCAGTACTTC. It specifies CAISGSSGLKSYEQYF.

This clonotype was counted at least ten times. The rearrangement links TRBV5-1 to TRBJ2-7, with D possibly TRBD1 on 6 matching bases. CDR3 length: 13 residues. In germline, CDR1 is SGHRS, CDR2 YFSETQ. V was pared by 1 base and J by 6 bases, with 11 bases between. For the CDR3, the DNA is TGCGCCAGCAGCTTGACAGGGCCGGGCGAGCAGTACTTC. Its protein is CASSLTGPGEQYF.

The sample holds many counts of this clonotype. This sequence joins TRBV20-1 and TRBJ2-1; D not certain. Between the trimmed V and J ends, which lost 5 bases and 5 bases, there was a span of 13 bases. The CDR3 has 13 residues. CDR1 and CDR2 (germline): DFQATT, SNEGSKA (reference sequence). This chain's CDR3 is CSASNPDHNEQFF. CDR3 DNA: TGCAGTGCTTCCAACCCGGATCACAATGAGCAGTTCTTC.

The CDR3 sequence: CASSLGGTASNEKLFF. CDR3 sequence (DNA): TGTGCCAGCAGCTTAGGGGGAACGGCTTCTAATGAAAAACTGTTTTTT. The rearrangement joins TRBV7-2 to TRBJ1-4; D remains unclear. The CDR3 is made up of 16 amino acids. The germline V gene has CDR1 SGHTA and CDR2 FQGNSA. V was trimmed by 1 base and J by 3 bases, leaving 12 bases between them.

At least ten counts were recorded for this clonotype. The chain uses TRBV5-6 and TRBJ2-7; 7 bases line up with TRBD2. Germline-derived CDR1 and CDR2 are SGHDT and YYEEEE. CDR3 size: 16 residues. Trimming at V came to 2 bases and at J to 6 bases, leaving 14 bases not matched to a gene. CDR3 nucleotide sequence: TGTGCCAGCAGCTTCTTCCGAGTGGCGGGGGACGGCGAGCAGTACTTC. Protein product: CASSFFRVAGDGEQYF. The variable domain in full, with the rest retrieved from reference TRBV5-6 and TRBJ2-7, is DAGVTQSPTHLIKTRGQQVTLRCSPKSGHDTVSWYQQALGQGPQFIFQYYEEEERQRGNFPDRFSGHQFPNYSSELNVNALLLGDSALYLCASSFFRVAGDGEQYFGPGTRLTVT.

This clonotype has at least ten counts. V is TRBV12-3 or TRBV12-4 and J is TRBJ2-7; D possibly corresponds to TRBD2 (6 bases). The length of the CDR3 is 11 residues. V was trimmed by 7 bases and J by 3 bases, leaving 7 bases between them. CDR3 sequence (DNA): TGTGCCAGCACGCGGGGCTACGAGCAGTACTTC. This sequence encodes CASTRGYEQYF.

To note about this clonotype: One end of the junction does not line up with germline, which may come from a read error. This CDR3 is CGASDRGGMNNEAFF. The CDR3, as DNA: TGCGGTGCTAGCGACAGGGGGGGTATGAACAATGAAGCTTTCTTT. This chain links TRBV20-1 with TRBJ1-1; 9 bases agree with TRBD1. Germline V CDR1 and CDR2: DFQATT, SNEGSKA (reference sequence). The CDR3 covers 15 residues.

The CDR3 DNA reads as TGCAGTGCTAGACAGCAGAACTATGGCTACACCTTC. This gives the protein CSARQQNYGYTF. The rearrangement joins TRBV20-1 to TRBJ1-2, with no clear D. Germline CDR1 DFQATT, CDR2 SNEGSKA (reference sequence). V gave up 2 bases and J gave up 2 bases, with 6 bases separating them. CDR3 length equals 12 residues.

This clonotype was counted ten times or more. The J gene is TRBJ1-1, the V gene TRBV20-1; no clear D gene. CDR3 length equals 15 residues. The V gene's germline CDR1 is DFQATT and CDR2 SNEGSKA (reference sequence). V lost 3 bases and J 3 bases, leaving 17 bases between the germline ends. The CDR3 coding sequence is TGCAGTGCTAGCCCTCCTTGGCGGCGGGACACTGAAGCTTTCTTT. It yields the protein CSASPPWRRDTEAFF.

At least ten counts were recorded for this clonotype. J is TRBJ1-1 and V is TRBV5-1, with a tentative D call TRBD1 (6 bases). Germline V gene sequence: CDR1 SGHRS, CDR2 YFSETQ. This CDR3 region has 14 residues. V was cut by 2 bases and J by 2 bases, with 10 bases left in between. CDR3 sequence reads: CASSLRTVNTEAFF. The CDR3 nucleotides are TGCGCCAGCAGCTTAAGGACAGTCAACACTGAAGCTTTCTTT.

This clonotype appeared many times. The CDR3 protein is CASSSGLVGKTQYF. The CDR3 DNA follows: TGTGCCAGCAGCTCGGGACTAGTAGGGAAGACCCAGTACTTC. This sequence joins TRBV7-9 and TRBJ2-5; 8 positions match TRBD2. Losses at the gene ends were 4 bases for V and 6 bases for J; bases not matched to a gene: 7. Germline-derived CDR1 and CDR2 are SEHNR and FQNEAQ (reference sequence). The CDR3 runs to 14 residues.

This chain uses TRBV5-1 with TRBJ2-3; possibly TRBD2 for D (5 bases). V was trimmed by 1 base and J by 5 bases, leaving 14 bases between them. CDR3 length: 15 residues. Germline V CDR1 and CDR2: SGHRS, YFSETQ. The CDR3, as DNA: TGCGCCAGCAGCTTGACGGGGATAGGGCGAGATACGCAGTATTTT. This translates into CASSLTGIGRDTQYF.

This clonotype was observed at least ten times. The rearrangement uses TRBV18 and TRBJ1-6, with D possibly being TRBD1 (5 bases). CDR3 length: 15 amino acids. V dropped 2 bases and J dropped 8 bases, with 13 bases sitting between them. Germline CDR1 is KGHSH and CDR2 is LQKENI. CDR3 residues: CASSPWQGNDSPLHF. For the CDR3, the DNA is TGTGCCAGCTCACCATGGCAGGGAAACGATTCACCCCTCCACTTT.

The table lists this clonotype with a few counts. The chain recombines TRBV30 with TRBJ2-7, with TRBD1 matching 10 bases. Germline CDR1 and CDR2: GTSNPN and SVGIG (reference sequence). CDR3 length: 12 amino acids. After removal of 6 bases from V and 2 bases from J, the junction contained 1 base not matched to a gene. The CDR3 spells CACGTGAYEQYF. In nucleotides, the CDR3 is TGTGCCTGCGGGACAGGGGCCTACGAGCAGTACTTC.

As regards this clonotype: This clone may be a read error of a much larger clone one base away. The V call is TRBV27, the J call TRBJ1-2; maybe TRBD1 (6 bases). Germline lookup yields CDR1 MNHEY and CDR2 SMNVEV (reference sequence). The CDR3 consists of 13 residues. CDR3 sequence reads: CASSSNSVGGYPF. The CDR3 DNA sequence: TGTGCCAGCAGTTCCAACTCCGTCGGGGGCTACCCCTTC.

This clonotype has a count of ten or more. V is TRBV20-1 and J is TRBJ2-7; possibly TRBD1 for D (5 bases). This CDR3 has 13 amino acids. The germline V and J ends were trimmed by 4 bases and 0 bases, with 10 bases remaining between them. Germline values: CDR1 DFQATT, CDR2 SNEGSKA (reference sequence). The chain's CDR3 is CSAMGRSSYEQYF. The CDR3 nucleotides are TGCAGTGCTATGGGGCGCAGCTCCTACGAGCAGTACTTC.

This clonotype appeared a single time. The V call is TRBV28, the J call TRBJ2-1; tentative D call: TRBD1 (6 bases). CDR3 length: 18 residues. In germline, CDR1 is MDHEN, CDR2 SYDVKM. The V end was cut by 5 bases, the J end by 3 bases, with 23 bases between. CDR3 amino acids: CASSRLWGPGALYNEQFF. Here the CDR3 DNA reads TGTGCCAGCAGTCGTTTATGGGGGCCAGGGGCGCTCTACAATGAGCAGTTCTTC.

Many counts were recorded for this clonotype. The chain employs TRBV7-2 and TRBJ2-3, with TRBD2 matching over 7 bases. The CDR3 covers 15 residues. Per the germline V gene, CDR1 is SGHTA and CDR2 is FQGNSA. Germline trimming cut 5 bases from V and 1 base from J; bases unmatched to any gene: 6. The CDR3 spells CASSVKRDRTDTQYF. CDR3 DNA sequence: TGTGCCAGCAGCGTAAAGCGGGACCGCACAGATACGCAGTATTTT.

A remark on this clonotype: This may come from a read error, since a much larger clone is one base off. The J gene is TRBJ2-7, the V gene TRBV12-3 or TRBV12-4; D tentatively fits TRBD1 or TRBD2 (6 bases each). The CDR3 totals 13 residues. V was pared by 7 bases and J by 10 bases, with 20 bases between. The CDR3: CASNLRGAGDQYF. CDR3 nucleotide sequence: TGTGCCAGCAACCTGAGGGGGGCGGGCGACCAGTACTTC.

This clonotype was counted at least ten times. The chain uses TRBV12-3 or TRBV12-4 and TRBJ2-1; TRBD2 matches 12 bases. The trim removed 6 bases at V and 7 bases at J, leaving 7 bases unmatched. The CDR3 runs to 15 residues. DNA of the CDR3: TGTGCCAGCAGGAGGACTAGCGGGATGGGAAATGAGCAGTTCTTC. Amino acids: CASRRTSGMGNEQFF.

In this sample, this clonotype turned up many times. The chain employs TRBV20-1 and TRBJ1-2, with D perhaps TRBD1 (6 bases). The V and J ends lost 3 bases and 4 bases respectively, with 9 bases between them. The germline CDR1 and CDR2 sequences are DFQATT and SNEGSKA (reference sequence). There are 12 residues in the CDR3. The CDR3 here is CSARAGAYGYTF. CDR3 nucleotide sequence: TGCAGTGCTAGGGCAGGGGCCTATGGCTACACCTTC.

V and J are TRBV2 and TRBJ2-7; D gene uncertain. CDR1 and CDR2 from the germline V gene are SNHLY and FYNNEI. This CDR3 comprises 14 residues. Deletions cut 6 bases from V and 6 bases from J, with 18 bases between. CDR3 nucleotides: TGTGCCAGCAGCCCGCAGGCTCCAACCCCCGAGCAGTACTTC. Its translation is CASSPQAPTPEQYF. Supplemented by reference TRBV2 and TRBJ2-7, the full variable domain reads EPEVTQTPSHQVTQMGQEVILRCVPISNHLYFYWYRQILGQKVEFLVSFYNNEISEKSEIFDDQFSVERPDGSNFTLKIRSTKLEDSAMYFCASSPQAPTPEQYFGPGTRLTVT.

This clonotype was detected many times. The chain couples TRBV20-1 to TRBJ2-7, with TRBD2 matching over 11 bases. Germline assignment: CDR1 DFQATT and CDR2 SNEGSKA (reference sequence). The CDR3 spans 14 residues. The ends lost 0 bases at V and 2 bases at J; junction bases unmatched: 0. The CDR3 bases are TGCAGTGCTAGAGAACTAGCGGGAGCCTACGAGCAGTACTTC. This codes for CSARELAGAYEQYF.